The 27 T cell receptor beta chains in this list originate from one sample, sequenced in a study of neurological immune-mediated disorders (dated by TCRdb to between 2017 and 2020). Library preparation employed 5' RACE. TCRdb shows the sequencer as Illumina HiSeq 2500. TCRdb reprocessed the public reads (quality trimming at Q25 with fastp, clone calling with MiXCR) and kept in-frame beta chains. Each entry is one CDR3 protein sequence, shown with its most common DNA and genes. In all, the sample holds approximately 70,000 distinct CDR3 sequences, and approximately 5% of those were seen once. Of the sample, over 2% falls within the top ten clones. The sequencing input was PBMCs. The receptors were sampled from a woman in her seventies with multiple sclerosis.

This clonotype showed up many times. This chain uses TRBV5-5 with TRBJ2-1; weak D call: TRBD2 (5 bases). The CDR3 consists of 16 residues. The germline V gene encodes CDR1 SGHKS and CDR2 YYEKEE (reference sequence). V was pared by 2 bases and J by 0 bases, with 12 bases between. CDR3 DNA sequence: TGTGCCAGCAGCTTATTAGCGACCCACTCCTACAATGAGCAGTTCTTC. It is translated as CASSLLATHSYNEQFF.

This clonotype was recorded at least ten times. The chain carries TRBV7-2 and TRBJ2-7; tentative D call: TRBD2 (5 bases). V dropped 2 bases and J dropped 3 bases, with 11 bases sitting between them. Per germline, CDR1 SGHTA and CDR2 FQGNSA. The CDR3 covers 14 residues. The CDR3 protein is CASSLTWENYEQYF. The CDR3, as DNA: TGTGCCAGCAGCTTAACGTGGGAGAACTACGAGCAGTACTTC.

This clonotype was seen repeatedly, ten times or more. The genes are TRBV5-1 and TRBJ1-3; 7 bases match TRBD1. The CDR3 is made up of 17 amino acids. V was pared by 4 bases and J by 0 bases, with 10 bases of the junction left unmatched. Looked up from germline, CDR1 is SGHRS and CDR2 is YFSETQ. The chain's CDR3 is CASSVSGQRYSGNTIYF. In DNA, the CDR3 is TGCGCCAGCAGCGTTTCGGGACAGAGATACTCTGGAAACACCATATATTTT.

This clonotype was detected ten times or more. The J gene is TRBJ1-2, the V gene TRBV7-2; the D is unclear. Trimming removed 6 bases from V and 4 bases from J, with 6 bases in between. CDR3 length equals 11 residues. From germline, CDR1 is SGHTA and CDR2 FQGNSA. DNA of the CDR3: TGTGCCAGCAGTAAGGTCTATGGCTACACCTTC. It specifies CASSKVYGYTF. Based on the CDR3 plus reference TRBV7-2 and TRBJ1-2, the full variable domain is GAGVSQSPSNKVTEKGKDVELRCDPISGHTALYWYRQSLGQGLEFLIYFQGNSAPDKSGLPSDRFSAERTGGSVSTLTIQRTQQEDSAVYLCASSKVYGYTFGSGTRLTVV.

This clonotype was seen at least ten times. J is TRBJ2-6 and V is TRBV5-1; possible D gene TRBD2, 5 bases. Germline V gene data show CDR1 as SGHRS and CDR2 as YFSETQ. CDR3 length: 16 residues. Trimming pared 1 base from V and 0 bases from J, leaving 8 bases between. The CDR3 region has the DNA TGCGCCAGCAGCTTGTCGGGGAGCTCTGGGGCCAACGTCCTGACTTTC. It yields the protein CASSLSGSSGANVLTF.

The table lists this clonotype with many counts. The chain employs TRBV3-1 and TRBJ1-5; no firm D call. Trimming shortened V by 1 base and J by 3 bases, and 16 bases separated the two germline ends. CDR3 size: 17 residues. From germline, CDR1 is LGHDT and CDR2 YNNKEL (reference sequence). CDR3 in DNA: TGTGCCAGCAGCCAAGGTGGTTCCGCCTACCCCAATCAGCCCCAGCATTTT. Encoded protein: CASSQGGSAYPNQPQHF.

This clonotype was detected a few times. The gene calls are TRBV4-2 and TRBJ1-5; TRBD1 aligns across 8 bases. Germline CDR1 and CDR2: LGHNA and YNFKEQ. The CDR3 has 15 residues. V was clipped by 4 bases and J by 4 bases; unmatched bases: 6. The CDR3 here is CASSPGTGINQPQHF. The CDR3 DNA reads TGTGCCAGCAGCCCCGGGACAGGCATAAATCAGCCCCAGCATTTT.

In its sample, this clonotype was seen many times. The chain has TRBV6-5 and TRBJ1-1; the D is unclear. V lost 0 bases, J lost 0 bases, and 8 bases lay in between. Germline V gives CDR1 MNHEY, CDR2 SVGAGI. CDR3 length: 15 amino acids. CDR3 bases: TGTGCCAGCAGTTACTCTGGGCCCATGAACACTGAAGCTTTCTTT. This gives the protein CASSYSGPMNTEAFF.

This clonotype turned up a few times. This chain links TRBV11-3 with TRBJ2-1; 8 bases align to TRBD2. The CDR3 sequence is 14 residues long. V trimming: 5 bases; J trimming: 9 bases; junction bases outside the gene matches: 9. Germline assignment: CDR1 SGHNT and CDR2 YENEEA. The CDR3 reads CASSPRTSSREQFF. CDR3 nucleotides: TGTGCCAGCAGCCCCAGGACTAGCTCACGTGAGCAGTTCTTC.

In its sample, this clonotype was seen many times. The chain joins TRBV12-3 or TRBV12-4 to TRBJ2-1; 12 bases are a match to TRBD2. V lost 4 bases, J lost 9 bases, and 7 bases stayed unmatched. The CDR3 is 15 amino acids. The CDR3, as DNA: TGTGCCAGCAGTTCTCTAGCGGGAGGGCGGCGTGAGCAGTTCTTC. Encoded protein: CASSSLAGGRREQFF.

There are many counts of this clonotype. The rearrangement uses TRBV10-3 and TRBJ2-7, with TRBD2 matching over 11 bases. The CDR3 has 14 amino acids. The V gene's germline CDR1 is ENHRY and CDR2 SYGVKD. The V and J ends lost 6 bases and 6 bases, in that order; junction bases with no gene match: 7. The DNA for the CDR3 is TGTGCCATCAGACCAACTAGCGGGAGCGGCGAGCAGTACTTC. This translates into CAIRPTSGSGEQYF.

As regards this clonotype: This may be a read error: a much more frequent sequence differs by one nucleotide. The gene calls are TRBV7-2 and TRBJ2-7; 8 nucleotides align to TRBD2. The CDR3 extends over 14 amino acids. Per germline, CDR1 SGHTA and CDR2 FQGNSA. V was clipped by 4 bases and J by 7 bases; unmatched bases: 9. This CDR3 reads CASSSRKLAEEQYF. The CDR3 region has the DNA TGTGCCAGCAGCTCTCGGAAACTAGCGGAAGAGCAGTACTTC.

This clonotype was observed many times. The chain employs TRBV7-2 and TRBJ2-3; D is perhaps TRBD1 (5 bases). The CDR3 contains 15 residues. V was shortened by 2 bases and J by 0 bases, with 9 bases between the two germline ends. Germline values: CDR1 SGHTA, CDR2 FQGNSA. The CDR3 nucleotides read TGTGCCAGCAGCTTACACAGGCCTAGCACAGATACGCAGTATTTT. Its protein product is CASSLHRPSTDTQYF.

This clonotype was picked up a small number of times. The rearrangement links TRBV30 to TRBJ2-1; D might be TRBD1 or TRBD2, each matching 5 bases. This CDR3 has 13 residues. Between the trimmed V and J ends, which lost 8 bases and 0 bases, there was a span of 11 bases. Germline loops: CDR1 GTSNPN, CDR2 SVGIG (reference sequence). CDR3 sequence (DNA): TGTGCCCAGTTTGGGACCTCCTACAATGAGCAGTTCTTC. It encodes CAQFGTSYNEQFF.

As concerns this clonotype: The junction does not match germline at one end; this may be a read error. The rearrangement uses TRBV15 and TRBJ2-4; D may correspond to TRBD1 or TRBD2 (5 bases each). In germline, CDR1 is LNHNV, CDR2 YYDKDF (reference sequence). CDR3 length: 19 residues. CDR3 sequence (DNA): TGTGCCACCAGACCCAGTGGGGGTGAGTCAAGAATAGCCAAAAAAATTCAGTACTTC. Translation: CATRPSGGESRIAKKIQYF. Full variable domain (outside the CDR3, taken from reference TRBV15 and TRBJ2-4): DAMVIQNPRYQVTQFGKPVTLSCSQTLNHNVMYWYQQKSSQAPKLLFHYYDKDFNNEADTPDNFQSRRPNTSFCFLDIRSPGLGDTAMYLCATRPSGGESRIAKKIQYFGAGTRLSVL.

This clonotype came up many times. V usage is TRBV4-2 and J usage is TRBJ1-1; unclear D gene. The CDR3 sequence is 13 residues long. V dropped 0 bases and J dropped 4 bases, with 6 bases sitting between them. Germline loops: CDR1 LGHNA, CDR2 YNFKEQ. The CDR3 sequence: CASSQDSVTEAFF. CDR3 nucleotide sequence: TGTGCCAGCAGCCAAGATTCGGTCACTGAAGCTTTCTTT.

This clonotype was seen at least ten times. The chain carries TRBV4-3 and TRBJ1-1; D possibly corresponds to TRBD1 (5 bases). V lost 0 bases, J lost 3 bases, and 11 bases lay in between. The CDR3 consists of 15 residues. CDR1 LGHNA and CDR2 YSLEER come from the germline V gene. The CDR3 protein is CASSQDKGPYTEAFF. The CDR3 DNA sequence: TGCGCCAGCAGCCAAGATAAGGGGCCTTACACTGAAGCTTTCTTT.

The chain joins TRBV4-1 to TRBJ2-3; D gene uncertain. The CDR3 is made up of 14 amino acids. Between the trimmed V and J ends, which lost 1 base and 2 bases, there was a span of 7 bases. Germline assignment: CDR1 MGHRA and CDR2 YSYEKL. Here the CDR3 reads CASSQVGPTDTQYF. CDR3 in DNA: TGCGCCAGCAGCCAAGTCGGACCCACAGATACGCAGTATTTT.

The chain couples TRBV9 to TRBJ1-3; the D is unclear. Trimming removed 0 bases from V and 2 bases from J, with 12 bases in between. The germline gives CDR1 SGDLS, CDR2 YYNGEE. The CDR3 contains 16 residues. The CDR3 reads CASSVDSRAAGNTIYF. CDR3 DNA sequence: TGTGCCAGCAGCGTAGACTCTAGGGCAGCTGGAAACACCATATATTTT.

This clonotype was counted ten times or more. This CDR3 reads CATGFSNQPQHF. The CDR3, as DNA: TGTGCCACAGGGTTTAGCAATCAGCCCCAGCATTTT. The chain uses TRBV7-9 and TRBJ1-5, with TRBD1 as a possible D gene (5 bases). Germline CDR1 SEHNR, CDR2 FQNEAQ (reference sequence). The CDR3 loop spans 12 amino acids. V dropped 10 bases and J dropped 0 bases, with 7 bases sitting between them.

This clonotype was detected ten times or more. Compared with germline, one end of the junction differs, possibly owing to a read error. V and J are TRBV9 and TRBJ1-1, with D unclear. The CDR3 length is 15 residues. Germline V gene lookup returns CDR1 SGDLS and CDR2 YYNGEE. The CDR3, as DNA: TGTGCCAGCAGGGTAGAGGCTGGTGGGCAAACTGAAGCTTTCTTT. Protein: CASRVEAGGQTEAFF.

In this sample, this clonotype turned up many times. The J gene is TRBJ2-3, the V gene TRBV5-1; 7 nucleotides line up with TRBD2. V shed 0 bases and J 2 bases; nucleotides not matched to a gene: 6. The CDR3 covers 16 residues. From germline, CDR1 is SGHRS and CDR2 YFSETQ. The CDR3 nucleotides are TGCGCCAGCAGCTTGGCCCTAGCGGCAAACACAGATACGCAGTATTTT. Protein: CASSLALAANTDTQYF.

This clonotype was picked up many times. The chain links TRBV5-1 to TRBJ2-5, with D perhaps matching TRBD1 (6 bases). The CDR3 spans 14 residues. Germline CDR1 reads SGHRS; CDR2 reads YFSETQ. Trimming stripped 0 bases from V and 5 bases from J, with 11 bases between. CDR3 sequence reads: CASSLEQGTETQYF. CDR3 bases: TGCGCCAGCAGCTTGGAGCAGGGGACGGAGACCCAGTACTTC.

This clonotype was counted many times. This chain joins TRBV5-1 and TRBJ2-6; a weak D match, TRBD1 (5 bases). In germline, CDR1 is SGHRS, CDR2 YFSETQ. Trimming removed 0 bases at V and 2 bases at J, with 6 bases between. This CDR3 is built from 15 residues. The CDR3 reads CASSLGGPGANVLTF. In nucleotides, the CDR3 is TGCGCCAGCAGCTTGGGGGGCCCTGGGGCCAACGTCCTGACTTTC.

This clonotype was recorded a few times. The CDR3 coding sequence is TGTGCCAGCTCACCACCCAATGGCGGGAGGTACGAGCAGTACTTC. Protein: CASSPPNGGRYEQYF. The V call is TRBV18, the J call TRBJ2-7; 8 bases are shared with TRBD2. V dropped 0 bases and J dropped 4; count of bases not matched to a gene: 5. Looked up from germline, CDR1 is KGHSH and CDR2 is LQKENI. CDR3 length equals 15 residues.

This rearrangement joins TRBV20-1 to TRBJ1-2; the D gene is possibly TRBD1 (6 bases). The CDR3 has 13 residues. Per germline, CDR1 DFQATT and CDR2 SNEGSKA (reference sequence). The germline V and J ends were trimmed by 1 base and 4 bases, with 10 bases remaining between them. CDR3 amino acids: CSARAGGSYGYTF. The CDR3 region has the DNA TGCAGTGCTAGAGCTGGGGGCAGCTATGGCTACACCTTC.

This clonotype has at least ten counts. The rearrangement uses TRBV7-2 and TRBJ2-7; 11 nucleotides match TRBD2. This CDR3 is built from 13 residues. Trimming took 2 bases from V and 8 from J; bases not matched to a gene: 2. The germline V gene has CDR1 SGHTA and CDR2 FQGNSA. CDR3 sequence: CASSLLAGGQQYF. The CDR3 region has the DNA TGTGCCAGCAGCTTACTAGCGGGAGGCCAGCAGTACTTC.